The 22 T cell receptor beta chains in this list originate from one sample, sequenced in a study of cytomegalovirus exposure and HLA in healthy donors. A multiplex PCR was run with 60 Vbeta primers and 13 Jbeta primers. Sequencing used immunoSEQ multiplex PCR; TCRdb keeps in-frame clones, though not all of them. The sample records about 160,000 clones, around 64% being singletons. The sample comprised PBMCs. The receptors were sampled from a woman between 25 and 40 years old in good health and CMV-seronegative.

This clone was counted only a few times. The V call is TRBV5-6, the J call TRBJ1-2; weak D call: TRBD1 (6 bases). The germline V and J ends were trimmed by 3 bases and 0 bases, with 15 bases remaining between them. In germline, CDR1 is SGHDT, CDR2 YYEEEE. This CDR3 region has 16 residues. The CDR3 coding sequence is TGTGCCAGCAGCTCCGGTGGACAGACCTCTAACTATGGCTACACCTTC. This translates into CASSSGGQTSNYGYTF.

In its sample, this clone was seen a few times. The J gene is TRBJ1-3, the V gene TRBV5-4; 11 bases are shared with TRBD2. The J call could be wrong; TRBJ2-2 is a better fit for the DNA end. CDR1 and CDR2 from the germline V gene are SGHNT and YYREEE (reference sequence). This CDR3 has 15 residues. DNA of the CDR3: TGTGCCAGCAGCTTACGACTAGCGGGAACCGGGGAGCTGTTTTTT. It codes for CASSLRLAGTGELFF.

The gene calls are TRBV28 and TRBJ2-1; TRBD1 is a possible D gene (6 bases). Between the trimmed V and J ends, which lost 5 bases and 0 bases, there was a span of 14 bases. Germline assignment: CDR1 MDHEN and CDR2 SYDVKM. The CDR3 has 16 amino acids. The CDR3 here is CASSPLGQPSYNEQFF. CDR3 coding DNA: TGTGCCAGCAGTCCCCTTGGACAGCCCTCCTACAATGAGCAGTTCTTC. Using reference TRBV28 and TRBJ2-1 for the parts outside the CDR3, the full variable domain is DVKVTQSSRYLVKRTGEKVFLECVQDMDHENMFWYRQDPGLGLRLIYFSYDVKMKEKGDIPEGYSVSREKKERFSLILESASTNQTSMYLCASSPLGQPSYNEQFFGPGTRLTVL.

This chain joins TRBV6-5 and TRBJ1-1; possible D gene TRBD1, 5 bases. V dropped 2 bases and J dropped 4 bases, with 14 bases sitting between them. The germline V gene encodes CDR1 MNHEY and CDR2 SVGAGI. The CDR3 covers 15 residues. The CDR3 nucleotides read TGTGCCAGCAGTTACGGAGGGGTGGAAATCACTGAAGCTTTCTTT. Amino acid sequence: CASSYGGVEITEAFF.

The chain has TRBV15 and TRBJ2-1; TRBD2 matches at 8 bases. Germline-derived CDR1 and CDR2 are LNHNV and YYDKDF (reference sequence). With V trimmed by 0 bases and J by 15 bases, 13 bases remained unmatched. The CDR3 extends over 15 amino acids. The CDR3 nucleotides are TGTGCCACCAGCAGAGAGGACATACCGGGGACTAGTTTGTTCTTC. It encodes CATSREDIPGTSLFF. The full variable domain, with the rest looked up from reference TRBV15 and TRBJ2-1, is DAMVIQNPRYQVTQFGKPVTLSCSQTLNHNVMYWYQQKSSQAPKLLFHYYDKDFNNEADTPDNFQSRRPNTSFCFLDIRSPGLGDTAMYLCATSREDIPGTSLFFGPGTRLTVL.

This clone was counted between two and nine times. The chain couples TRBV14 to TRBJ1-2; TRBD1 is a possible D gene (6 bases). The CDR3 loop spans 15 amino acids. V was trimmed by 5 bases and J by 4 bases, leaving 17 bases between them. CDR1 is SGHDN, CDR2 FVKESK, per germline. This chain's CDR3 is CASSLSTGRGYGYTF. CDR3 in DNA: TGTGCCAGCAGCTTAAGTACTGGCAGGGGCTATGGCTACACCTTC.

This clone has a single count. CDR3 sequence (DNA): TGTGCCAGCAGCCAACAGGGGAGCACAGATACGCAGTATTTT. Translating gives CASSQQGSTDTQYF. The V and J genes are TRBV11-1 and TRBJ2-3; 7 bases are shared with TRBD1. The CDR3 contains 14 residues. The junction had 2 bases not matched to a gene; V was cut back by 5 bases and J by 0 bases. Germline CDR1 SGHAT, CDR2 FQDESV (reference sequence).

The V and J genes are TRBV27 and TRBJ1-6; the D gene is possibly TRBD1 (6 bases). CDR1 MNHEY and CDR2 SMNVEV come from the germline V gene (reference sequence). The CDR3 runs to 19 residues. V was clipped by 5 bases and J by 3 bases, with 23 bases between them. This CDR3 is CASSRVPGHGTSYNSPLHF. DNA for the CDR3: TGTGCCAGCAGTCGGGTTCCGGGACACGGTACCAGCTATAATTCACCCCTCCACTTT.

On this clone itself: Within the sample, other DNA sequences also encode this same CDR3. This chain's CDR3 is CASSPGTGANQPQHF. The CDR3 coding sequence is TGTGCCAGCAGCCCCGGGACAGGGGCGAATCAGCCCCAGCATTTT. The V gene is TRBV7-9, the J gene TRBJ1-5; 10 positions agree with TRBD1. Germline lookup yields CDR1 SEHNR and CDR2 FQNEAQ (reference sequence). The CDR3 has 15 amino acids. The J segment lost 4 bases and the V segment lost 5 bases, leaving 5 bases of the junction unmatched.

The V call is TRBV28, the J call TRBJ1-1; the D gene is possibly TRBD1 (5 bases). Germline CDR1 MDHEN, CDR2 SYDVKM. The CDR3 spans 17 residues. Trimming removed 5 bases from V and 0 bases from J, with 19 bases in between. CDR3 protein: CASSKQDLRKMNTEAFF. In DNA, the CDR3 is TGTGCCAGCAGTAAACAGGACCTGAGGAAAATGAACACTGAAGCTTTCTTT. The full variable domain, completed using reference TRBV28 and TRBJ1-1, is DVKVTQSSRYLVKRTGEKVFLECVQDMDHENMFWYRQDPGLGLRLIYFSYDVKMKEKGDIPEGYSVSREKKERFSLILESASTNQTSMYLCASSKQDLRKMNTEAFFGQGTRLTVV.

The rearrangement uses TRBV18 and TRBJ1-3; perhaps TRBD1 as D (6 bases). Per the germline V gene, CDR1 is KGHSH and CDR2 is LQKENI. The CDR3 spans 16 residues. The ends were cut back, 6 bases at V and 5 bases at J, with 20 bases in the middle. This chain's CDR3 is CASSTPERGTRNTIYF. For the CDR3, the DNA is TGTGCCAGCTCTACACCAGAAAGGGGGACCAGAAACACCATATATTTT. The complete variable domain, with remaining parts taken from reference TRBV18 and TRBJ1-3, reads NAGVMQNPRHLVRRRGQEARLRCSPMKGHSHVYWYRQLPEEGLKFMVYLQKENIIDESGMPKERFSAEFPKEGPSILRIQQVVRGDSAAYFCASSTPERGTRNTIYFGEGSWLTVV.

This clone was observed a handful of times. CDR3 nucleotide sequence: TGTGCCAGCAGTCTCAGGACCTACGAGCAGTACTTC. Protein product: CASSLRTYEQYF. The gene calls are TRBV7-9 and TRBJ2-7; no reliable D call. The length of the CDR3 is 12 residues. CDR1 is SEHNR, CDR2 FQNEAQ, per germline (reference sequence). V was clipped by 6 bases and J by 2 bases, with 8 bases between them.

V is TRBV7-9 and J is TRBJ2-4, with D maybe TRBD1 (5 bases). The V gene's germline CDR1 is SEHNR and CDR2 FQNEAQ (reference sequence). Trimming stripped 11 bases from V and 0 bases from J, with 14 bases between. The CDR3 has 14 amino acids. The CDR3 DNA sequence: TGTGCCCTGACAGCCCAGCTAGCCAAAAACATTCAGTACTTC. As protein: CALTAQLAKNIQYF.

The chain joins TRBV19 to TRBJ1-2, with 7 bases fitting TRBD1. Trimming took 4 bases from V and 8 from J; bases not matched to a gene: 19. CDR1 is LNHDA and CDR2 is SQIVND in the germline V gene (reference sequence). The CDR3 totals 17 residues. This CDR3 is CASSTLDRESLSNGYTF. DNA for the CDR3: TGTGCCAGTAGTACCCTCGACAGGGAAAGTCTGTCAAACGGCTACACCTTC.

The CDR3 loop reads CASSSGLGDGRNQPQHF. The CDR3 coding sequence is TGTGCCAGCAGCTCTGGCCTAGGGGATGGGCGCAATCAGCCCCAGCATTTT. The chain carries TRBV7-9 and TRBJ1-5; tentative D call: TRBD1 (5 bases). This CDR3 spans 17 amino acids. Germline CDR1 is SEHNR and CDR2 is FQNEAQ (reference sequence). Trimming left V 4 bases short and J 2 bases short, with 18 bases between. Filled out from reference TRBV7-9 and TRBJ1-5, the complete variable domain reads DTGVSQNPRHKITKRGQNVTFRCDPISEHNRLYWYRQTLGQGPEFLTYFQNEAQLEKSRLLSDRFSAERPKGSFSTLEIQRTEQGDSAMYLCASSSGLGDGRNQPQHFGDGTRLSIL.

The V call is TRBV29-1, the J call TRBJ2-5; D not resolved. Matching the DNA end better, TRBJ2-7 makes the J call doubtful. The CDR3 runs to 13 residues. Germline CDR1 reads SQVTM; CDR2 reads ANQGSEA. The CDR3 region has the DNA TGCAGCGTTGTTGGAATAGCCTCCTACGAGCAGTACTTC. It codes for CSVVGIASYEQYF.

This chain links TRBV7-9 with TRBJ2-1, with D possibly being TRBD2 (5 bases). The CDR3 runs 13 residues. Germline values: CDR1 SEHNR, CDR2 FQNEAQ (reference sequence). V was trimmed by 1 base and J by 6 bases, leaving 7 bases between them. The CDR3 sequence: CASSLGLINEQFF. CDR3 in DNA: TGTGCCAGCAGCTTAGGACTAATCAATGAGCAGTTCTTC.

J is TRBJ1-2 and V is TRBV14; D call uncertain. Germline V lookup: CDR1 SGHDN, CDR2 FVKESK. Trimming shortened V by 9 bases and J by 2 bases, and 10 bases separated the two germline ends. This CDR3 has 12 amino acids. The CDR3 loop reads CASWRWNYGYTF. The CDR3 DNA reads TGTGCCAGTTGGAGGTGGAACTATGGCTACACCTTC.

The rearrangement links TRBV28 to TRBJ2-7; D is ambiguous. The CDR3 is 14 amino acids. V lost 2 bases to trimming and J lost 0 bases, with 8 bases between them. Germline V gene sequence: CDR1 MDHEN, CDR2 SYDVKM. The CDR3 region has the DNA TGTGCCAGCAGTTTAAAACGTAGCTCCTACGAGCAGTACTTC. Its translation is CASSLKRSSYEQYF.

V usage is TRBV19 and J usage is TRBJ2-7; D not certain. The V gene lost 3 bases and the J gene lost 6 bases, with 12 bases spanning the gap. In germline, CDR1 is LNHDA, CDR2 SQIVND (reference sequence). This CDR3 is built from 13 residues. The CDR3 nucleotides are TGTGCCAGTAGTATTGAGACACCCAGCGAGCAGTACTTC. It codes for CASSIETPSEQYF.

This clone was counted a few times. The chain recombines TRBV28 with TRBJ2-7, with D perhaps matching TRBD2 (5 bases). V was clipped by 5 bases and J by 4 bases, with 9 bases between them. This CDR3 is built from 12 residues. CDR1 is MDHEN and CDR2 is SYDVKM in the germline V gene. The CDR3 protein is CASSPSLYEQYF. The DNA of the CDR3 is TGTGCCAGCAGTCCTAGCTTATACGAGCAGTACTTC.

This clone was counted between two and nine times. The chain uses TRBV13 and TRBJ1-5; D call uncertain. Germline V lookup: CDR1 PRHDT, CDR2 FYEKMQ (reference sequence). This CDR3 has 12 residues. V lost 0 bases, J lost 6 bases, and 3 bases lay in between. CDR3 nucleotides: TGTGCCAGCAGCTTAGGGCGTCAGCCCCAGCATTTT. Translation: CASSLGRQPQHF.